Each of the 5 T cell receptor beta chains below was sequenced from the same sample in a study of CD8 T cells in Susac syndrome. An input of about 0.5 to 1 ug of RNA was subjected to reverse transcription using random hexamers. TCRdb used MiXCR to reprocess the immunoSEQ multiplex PCR reads, holding one entry per CDR3 protein. Found here are tens of thousands of distinct CDR3 sequences, approximately 94% of them singletons; the top ten hold about 0.47%. Sequencing used CD8+ T cells from PBMCs. Receptors were obtained from a human donor with Susac syndrome.

This chain links TRBV5-1 with TRBJ2-3; D is unclear. The CDR3 contains 14 residues. Germline V gene data show CDR1 as SGHRS and CDR2 as YFSETQ. Trimming took 0 bases from V and 2 from J, leaving 7 bases between them. The CDR3 coding sequence is TGCGCCAGCAGCTTGGACCTATCCACAGATACGCAGTATTTT. Amino acids: CASSLDLSTDTQYF. Full variable domain (missing parts from reference TRBV5-1 and TRBJ2-3): KAGVTQTPRYLIKTRGQQVTLSCSPISGHRSVSWYQQTPGQGLQFLFEYFSETQRNKGNFPGRFSGRQFSNSRSEMNVSTLELGDSALYLCASSLDLSTDTQYFGPGTRLTVL.

This chain joins TRBV9 and TRBJ2-1; D remains ambiguous. This CDR3 spans 12 amino acids. Trimming left V 1 base short and J 5 bases short, with 4 bases between. The germline V gene encodes CDR1 SGDLS and CDR2 YYNGEE. Written as DNA, the CDR3 is TGTGCCAGCAGCGTACCCGACAATGAGCAGTTCTTC. This encodes CASSVPDNEQFF.

The genes are TRBV5-4 and TRBJ1-1, with D possibly TRBD1 on 6 matching bases. This CDR3 spans 15 amino acids. V lost 4 bases to trimming and J lost 0 bases, with 13 bases between them. Germline lookup yields CDR1 SGHNT and CDR2 YYREEE (reference sequence). The CDR3 loop reads CASSIQGPMNTEAFF. The CDR3 nucleotides are TGTGCCAGCAGCATACAGGGTCCGATGAACACTGAAGCTTTCTTT.

V gene TRBV12-3 or TRBV12-4 combines with J gene TRBJ2-3; 7 nucleotides line up with TRBD2. The CDR3 runs 15 residues. Losses at the gene ends were 5 bases for V and 3 bases for J; bases not matched to a gene: 8. The CDR3 protein is CASSPLAGVTDTQYF. The CDR3 DNA sequence: TGTGCCAGCAGTCCCCTGGCGGGGGTTACAGATACGCAGTATTTT.

This clonotype was counted a single time. V is TRBV30 and J is TRBJ1-1; 8 bases line up with TRBD1. Germline V CDR1 and CDR2: GTSNPN, SVGIG (reference sequence). This CDR3 has 12 residues. V trimming: 6 bases; J trimming: 7 bases; junction bases outside the gene matches: 7. The CDR3 reads CACSDRADEAFF. The CDR3 DNA reads as TGTGCCTGTTCGGACAGGGCGGATGAAGCTTTCTTT.